The TCR beta chain described here comes from a study of PD-1 blockade in classical Hodgkin lymphoma (TCRdb year 2020). With respect to the entire study: Nivolumab dosing was 3 mg/kg intravenously every 2 weeks, continuing until either disease progression or unacceptable toxicity. The study used TCR beta sequencing and CyTOF to define a peripheral blood immune signature of response to PD-1 blockade in classical Hodgkin lymphoma. Overall study results and their limits: By C4D1, a significant rise was seen in CD4+ TCR diversity but not in CD8+ TCR diversity (p=0.0027 vs p=0.16), and the rise was most apparent among complete responders (p=0.02). The study was limited to a single clinical trial cohort, and causes of repertoire differences, possibly disease activity or prior therapy, remained undefined. Trial patients with a complete response had baseline diversity similar to that of newly diagnosed patients, while partial responders and progressors had significantly lower diversity. Patients starting nivolumab less than 1 year after ASCT had lower diversity and were excluded from later analyses to avoid confounding by immune reconstitution. Baseline TCR diversity was reported to be lower in newly diagnosed patients than in healthy donors, and even lower in relapsed/refractory patients.

This sample's time point label indicates: cycle 4 day 1 (C4D1), after 6 weeks of nivolumab. Every trial patient had relapsed following autologous stem cell transplantation, and prior brentuximab vedotin exposure was what differed among cohorts A, B and C. The trial cohort was composed of under 70 patients with relapsed/refractory classical Hodgkin lymphoma, for whom complete response, partial response or progressive disease was recorded as best overall response. In the multi-cohort phase II CheckMate 205 trial, trial patients received single-agent nivolumab. An independent review committee assessed best overall response by applying the 2007 International Working Group response criteria. Trial PBMCs were collected immediately before nivolumab initiation (C1D1) and during therapy at cycle 2 day 1 and cycle 4 day 1. Peripheral blood was collected in 8 mL Vacutainer Cell Preparation Tubes, from which PBMCs were isolated by centrifugation and then cryopreserved.

As concerns this clone: The specificity of this receptor is unknown. One base away there is no much larger clone; base qualities are not given.

CDR3 length: 12 amino acids, cysteine to phenylalanine. Of the read, only the CDR3 DNA is kept; its 36 bases are in frame from base 1. Sequences ENHRY (CDR1) and SYGVKD (CDR2) are obtained from the germline V gene. At the junction V is shortened by 9 bases and J by 3 bases, with 10 bases in between. Genomic DNA was extracted with the Qiagen DNeasy kit from unsorted PBMCs and from negatively selected CD4+ and CD8+ fractions. TCR beta CDR3 regions were amplified by immunoSEQ multiplex PCR using primers annealing to V and J segments. A synthetic immune receptor repertoire was used to minimize amplification bias, and remaining bias was computationally removed after sequencing. Processing in the source paper ran as follows. Repertoire diversity was quantified as the Shannon entropy index using custom Python scripts. Unsorted, CD4+ and CD8+ repertoires were analyzed separately, except for combined analyses in which CD4+ and CD8+ sequences were merged in silico. A clone counted as expanded when the clone's frequency after treatment rose at least 2-fold relative to C1D1, and clones undetected at baseline were given a pseudocount of 0.5. Clones with 0 or 1 copy at C1D1 were classified as singleton clones, and clones with 2 or more copies were classified as non-singleton clones. Clones expanded in unsorted samples were labelled as CD4+, CD8+ or unknown by matching protein sequences in sorted samples from the same patient. Wilcoxon tests were applied to paired samples to test diversity changes from C1D1 to C4D1. In its TCRdb copy, this immuneACCESS table keeps in-frame sequences only and misses some clones. Where compared with another copy, unresolved V genes explain less than half of these, and the others have no known cause. The D gene and trimming were derived from the DNA, and the V and J assignments and clone size from that table. The sample table shows about 96,000 clones, and around 93% are seen once. The ten largest clones add up to roughly 1.9% of the sample.

Sample: peripheral blood mononuclear cells (PBMCs), taken before the fourth cycle of nivolumab. The V and J genes are TRBV10-3 and TRBJ2-3; TRBD1 is possibly the D segment (6 matching bases). This clonotype was sampled from a human donor with classical Hodgkin lymphoma. Here the CDR3 is given as CAITQGTDTQYF. The nucleotide sequence reads as follows: TGTGCCATAACCCAGGGGACAGATACGCAGTATTTT.